This T cell receptor beta chain was identified in a study of T cell changes during pregnancy in multiple sclerosis. Repertoires were generated with immunoSEQ multiplex PCR, while TCRdb's copy carries only in-frame clones and drops some. This table has tens of thousands of clones, around 91% appearing once. The CDR3 spans 16 residues. Per the germline V gene, CDR1 is SGDLS and CDR2 is YYNGEE. V lost 2 bases and J lost 4, with 18 bases in between. Material: peripheral blood, obtained after pregnancy. J is TRBJ1-2 and V is TRBV9; tentatively, D is TRBD1 (5 bases). The TCR originated in a female donor in good health, enrolled as a control in a pregnancy study. DNA of the CDR3: TGTGCCAGCAGCGTCTTAGGGTCAGGGCCGACCTATGGCTACACCTTC. Its translation is CASSVLGSGPTYGYTF.